The 16 T cell receptor beta chains listed next were all sequenced from one sample in a study of blood T cell repertoires in COVID-19. Method: immunoSEQ multiplex PCR; TCRdb's copy keeps in-frame clones and lacks some. The sample has a few hundred thousand clones, approximately 86% seen once. Sample: PBMCs or T cells enriched from blood (not recorded which). Every receptor here comes from a woman between 25 and 40 years old who had recovered from COVID-19.

This chain connects TRBV28 to TRBJ1-5, with D perhaps matching TRBD1 (5 bases). This CDR3 has 19 residues. Trimming left V 1 base short and J 0 bases short, with 19 bases between. Germline V gene data show CDR1 as MDHEN and CDR2 as SYDVKM. CDR3 sequence reads: CASSLFTLDSTYSNQPQHF. The CDR3 bases are TGTGCCAGCAGTTTATTTACTCTCGACAGTACTTATAGCAATCAGCCCCAGCATTTT.

The rearrangement uses TRBV7-9 and TRBJ2-7; maybe TRBD1 (5 bases). Germline V lookup: CDR1 SEHNR, CDR2 FQNEAQ (reference sequence). The CDR3 runs 13 residues. Trimming removed 5 bases from V and 2 bases from J, with 10 bases in between. The DNA for the CDR3 is TGTGCCAGCAGCCCTGGGGCTACCTACGAGCAGTACTTC. It yields the protein CASSPGATYEQYF. The entire variable domain, with the rest obtained from reference TRBV7-9 and TRBJ2-7, is as follows: DTGVSQNPRHKITKRGQNVTFRCDPISEHNRLYWYRQTLGQGPEFLTYFQNEAQLEKSRLLSDRFSAERPKGSFSTLEIQRTEQGDSAMYLCASSPGATYEQYFGPGTRLTVT.

V usage is TRBV6-5 and J usage is TRBJ2-1; 9 nucleotides agree with TRBD2. CDR1 and CDR2 from the germline V gene are MNHEY and SVGAGI. J was trimmed by 7 bases and V by 5 bases; bases with no gene match: 6. This CDR3 has 14 residues. DNA of the CDR3: TGTGCCAGCAGTATTGGGACTAGCAGGAATGAGCAGTTCTTC. Amino acid sequence: CASSIGTSRNEQFF.

This clone was seen just once. J is TRBJ2-5 and V is TRBV7-8; TRBD2 matches at 10 bases. CDR1 is SGHVS, CDR2 FQNEAQ, per germline. The V and J ends lost 4 bases and 7 bases, in that order; junction bases with no gene match: 12. The CDR3 length is 16 residues. CDR3 residues: CASSSFSGGPLLTQYF. The CDR3 nucleotides read TGTGCCAGCAGCTCTTTTAGCGGGGGGCCGCTATTGACCCAGTACTTC.

The CDR3 is CASGGTANTGELFF. For the CDR3, the DNA is TGTGCCAGCGGAGGGACGGCTAACACCGGGGAGCTGTTTTTT. V is TRBV19 and J is TRBJ2-2; D might be TRBD2 (6 bases). Between the trimmed V and J ends, which lost 9 bases and 2 bases, there was a span of 13 bases. CDR1 LNHDA and CDR2 SQIVND come from the germline V gene (reference sequence). This CDR3 has 14 residues.

The chain uses TRBV9 and TRBJ1-2; weak D call: TRBD1 (5 bases). The CDR3 totals 12 residues. CDR1 SGDLS and CDR2 YYNGEE come from the germline V gene. The ends were cut back, 0 bases at V and 11 bases at J, with 11 bases in the middle. CDR3 protein: CASSVVGGRYTF. The CDR3 DNA reads TGTGCCAGCAGCGTAGTGGGGGGAAGGTACACCTTC.

The rearrangement joins TRBV25-1 to TRBJ1-1; no clear D. This CDR3 comprises 11 residues. Germline V gives CDR1 MGHDK, CDR2 SYGVNS. The V end was cut by 3 bases, the J end by 7 bases, with 6 bases between. The DNA for the CDR3 is TGTGCCAGCAGTGACTCCTTTGAAGCTTTCTTT. Its protein is CASSDSFEAFF. Based on the CDR3 plus reference TRBV25-1 and TRBJ1-1, the full variable domain is EADIYQTPRYLVIGTGKKITLECSQTMGHDKMYWYQQDPGMELHLIHYSYGVNSTEKGDLSSESTVSRIRTEHFPLTLESARPSHTSQYLCASSDSFEAFFGQGTRLTVV.

The chain carries TRBV15 and TRBJ1-5; D is ambiguous. CDR1 and CDR2 from the germline V gene are LNHNV and YYDKDF (reference sequence). CDR3 length: 12 residues. Trimming pared 0 bases from V and 7 bases from J, leaving 4 bases between. This chain's CDR3 is CATSRDQQPQHF. The CDR3 DNA is TGTGCCACCAGCAGAGATCAACAGCCCCAGCATTTT.

This chain joins TRBV29-1 and TRBJ2-5; 10 positions match TRBD1. Germline values: CDR1 SQVTM, CDR2 ANQGSEA. The V segment lost 7 bases and the J segment 5 bases; nucleotides outside the gene matches: 10. CDR3 length: 14 residues. CDR3 residues: CSAEDRGRGETQYF. In nucleotides, the CDR3 is TGCAGCGCCGAAGACAGGGGGCGCGGGGAGACCCAGTACTTC.

The V and J genes are TRBV11-2 and TRBJ1-4; D not resolved. The length of the CDR3 is 15 residues. Deletions cut 6 bases from V and 7 bases from J, with 18 bases between. Germline lookup yields CDR1 SGHAT and CDR2 FQNNGV. The CDR3 loop reads CASSPPRRRSEKLFF. For the CDR3, the DNA is TGTGCCAGCAGTCCTCCTCGGAGAAGGAGTGAAAAACTGTTTTTT.

The chain joins TRBV11-3 to TRBJ1-4; D not certain. CDR1 is SGHNT, CDR2 YENEEA, per germline. The CDR3 totals 16 residues. V was pared by 1 base and J by 0 bases, with 9 bases between. CDR3: CASSLVTVATNEKLFF. CDR3 DNA sequence: TGTGCCAGCAGCTTAGTCACAGTTGCAACTAATGAAAAACTGTTTTTT.

The chain uses TRBV2 and TRBJ2-5; TRBD1 is a possible D gene (5 bases). Germline V lookup: CDR1 SNHLY, CDR2 FYNNEI. V lost 4 bases, J lost 5 bases, and 20 bases lay in between. CDR3 length equals 16 residues. The CDR3 region has the DNA TGTGCCAGCAGTGTAGGGGTAGCCGGGTCCATGGAGACCCAGTACTTC. It yields the protein CASSVGVAGSMETQYF.

The chain links TRBV18 to TRBJ2-7, with 8 bases lining up with TRBD1. Germline V gene sequence: CDR1 KGHSH, CDR2 LQKENI. The CDR3 covers 15 residues. V lost 2 bases to trimming and J lost 1 base; unmatched junction nucleotides: 4. CDR3 coding DNA: TGTGCCAGCTCACCATCCCGGGACAGGTCCTACGAGCAGTACTTC. Translation: CASSPSRDRSYEQYF.

The CDR3 loop reads CASSPLAGNSPSTDTQYF. As DNA, the CDR3 is TGTGCCAGCTCACCACTAGCGGGTAACAGTCCCAGCACAGATACGCAGTATTTT. The J gene is TRBJ2-3, the V gene TRBV18; 7 nucleotides line up with TRBD2. The germline V gene encodes CDR1 KGHSH and CDR2 LQKENI. This CDR3 is 18 amino acids long. V lost 1 base to trimming and J lost 0 bases; unmatched junction nucleotides: 10.

The chain employs TRBV11-2 and TRBJ2-7; no clear D gene. CDR1 and CDR2 (germline): SGHAT, FQNNGV. V was shortened by 6 bases and J by 1 base, with 13 bases between the two germline ends. The CDR3 totals 14 residues. As DNA, the CDR3 is TGTGCCAGCAGTCGTAAAGAGGAGTCCTACGAGCAGTACTTC. Encoded protein: CASSRKEESYEQYF.

The chain couples TRBV18 to TRBJ1-6; a possible D gene is TRBD1 (5 bases). The CDR3 extends over 20 amino acids. Germline CDR1 and CDR2: KGHSH and LQKENI. Trimming cost V 1 base and J 5 bases, with 24 bases left between them. Here the CDR3 DNA reads TGTGCCAGCTCACCACTCCCTTTTACGGCAAAAAAGGGGCATAATTCACCCCTCCACTTT. Translated: CASSPLPFTAKKGHNSPLHF.